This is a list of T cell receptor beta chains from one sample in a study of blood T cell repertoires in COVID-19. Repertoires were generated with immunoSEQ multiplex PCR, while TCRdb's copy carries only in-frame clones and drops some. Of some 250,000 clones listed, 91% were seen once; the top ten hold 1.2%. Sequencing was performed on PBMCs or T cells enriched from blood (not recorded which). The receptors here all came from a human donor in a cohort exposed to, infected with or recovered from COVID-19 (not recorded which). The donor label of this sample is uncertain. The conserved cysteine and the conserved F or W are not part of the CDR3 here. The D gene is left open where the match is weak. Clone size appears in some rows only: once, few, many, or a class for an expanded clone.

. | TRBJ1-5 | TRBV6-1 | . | ASSEASRQGRQPQH
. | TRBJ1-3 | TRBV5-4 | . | ASSSNGAPSGNTIY
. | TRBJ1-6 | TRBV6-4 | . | ASSEVQSSPLH
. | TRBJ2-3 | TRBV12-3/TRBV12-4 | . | ASSLRSSDTQY
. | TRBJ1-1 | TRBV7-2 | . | ASSLQQRNTEAF
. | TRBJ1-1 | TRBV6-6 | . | AIYTGSGNTEAF
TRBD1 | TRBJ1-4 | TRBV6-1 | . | ASSDTPTGREKLF
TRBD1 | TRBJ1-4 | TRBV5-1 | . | ASCLRDRGLMAEKLF
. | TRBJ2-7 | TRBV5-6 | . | ASSLIGVDEQY
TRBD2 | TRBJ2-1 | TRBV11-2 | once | ASSLGRGTRKNEQF
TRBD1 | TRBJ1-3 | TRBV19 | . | ASRGQGLSGNTIY